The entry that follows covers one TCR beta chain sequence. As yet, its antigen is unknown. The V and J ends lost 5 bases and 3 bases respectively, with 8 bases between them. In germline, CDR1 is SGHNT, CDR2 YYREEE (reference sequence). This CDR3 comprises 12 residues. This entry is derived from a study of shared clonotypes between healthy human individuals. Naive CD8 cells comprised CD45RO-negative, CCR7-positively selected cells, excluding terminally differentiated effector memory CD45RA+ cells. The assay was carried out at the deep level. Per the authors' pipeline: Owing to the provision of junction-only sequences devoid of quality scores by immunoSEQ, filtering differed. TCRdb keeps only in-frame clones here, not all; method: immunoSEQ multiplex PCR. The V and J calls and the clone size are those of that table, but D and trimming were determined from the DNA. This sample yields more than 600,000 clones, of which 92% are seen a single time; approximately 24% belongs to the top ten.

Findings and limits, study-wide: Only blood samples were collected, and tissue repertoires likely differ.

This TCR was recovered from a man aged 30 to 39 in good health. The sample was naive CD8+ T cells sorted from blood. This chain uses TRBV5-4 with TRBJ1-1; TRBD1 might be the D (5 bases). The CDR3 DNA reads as TGTGCCAGCAGTGGGGCCTACACTGAAGCTTTCTTT. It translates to CASSGAYTEAFF.